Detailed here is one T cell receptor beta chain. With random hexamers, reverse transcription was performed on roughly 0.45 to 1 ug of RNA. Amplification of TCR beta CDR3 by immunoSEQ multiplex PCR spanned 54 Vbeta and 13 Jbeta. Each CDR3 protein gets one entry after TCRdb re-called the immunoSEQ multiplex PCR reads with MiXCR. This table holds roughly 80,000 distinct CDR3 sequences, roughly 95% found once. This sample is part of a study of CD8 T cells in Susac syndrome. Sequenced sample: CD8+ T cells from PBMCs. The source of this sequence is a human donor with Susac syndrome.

CDR3 coding DNA: TGCAGCGGTGCTCCGGGGGGGCTGTGGAATGAGCAGTTCTTC. The encoded protein is CSGAPGGLWNEQFF. This chain links TRBV29-1 with TRBJ2-1, with TRBD2 matching 8 bases. The CDR3 contains 14 residues. Germline lookup yields CDR1 SQVTM and CDR2 ANQGSEA. Trimming at V came to 7 bases and at J to 7 bases, leaving 12 bases not matched to a gene.